This T cell receptor beta chain was sequenced in a study of cytomegalovirus exposure and HLA in healthy donors. Note on this clone: The target antigen is unknown.

Use of 60 Vbeta and 13 Jbeta primers characterized the PCR. Methods used by the authors: In a later analysis, the count reached some 73 million unique TCR beta chains, with 10 million to 11 million shared. Sequenced by immunoSEQ multiplex PCR; TCRdb stores in-frame clones only, minus some. The DNA was the basis for D and trimming; V, J and clone size are from that table. The table includes about 140,000 clones, around three quarters detected once. Study-level findings and limits: Researchers reported in a later analysis that a missense DCLRE1C variant was tied to TCR beta V- and J-gene trimming. Later analysis placed DRB1 highest and HLA-C lowest in TCR association rates, which differed by HLA locus. The HLA-A and HLA-B alleles of most subjects were reportedly predicted accurately from TCR beta sequences.

V lost 6 bases, J lost 6 bases, and 5 bases stayed unmatched. This CDR3 has 14 residues. Germline V gives CDR1 MNHEY, CDR2 SVGAGI. The V and J genes are TRBV6-5 and TRBJ2-3; 11 nucleotides align to TRBD2. The sequence came from a man in his forties in good health and CMV-seropositive. The sequenced sample was PBMCs. The CDR3 sequence is CASRLAGGWDTQYF. The CDR3 coding sequence is TGTGCCAGCAGGCTAGCGGGAGGTTGGGATACGCAGTATTTT.